This is a list of T cell receptor beta chains from one sample in a study of OX40 agonist ivuxolimab in advanced cancers. Using immunoSEQ multiplex PCR, the repertoire was profiled, and TCRdb retains in-frame clones only, with some absent. The table shows about 40,000 clones, with 65% to 90% occurring only once. Specimen: CD4+ or CD8+ T cells sorted from blood, collected in a trial of the OX40 agonist ivuxolimab. The receptors were sampled from an adult with an advanced solid tumor such as melanoma, head and neck, liver or kidney cancer. CDR3s include the opening cysteine and the closing phenylalanine or tryptophan. The D gene is left open where the match is weak. Not every row has a clone size; where given, it reads once, few, many or a size class.

d_call	clone_size	v_call	j_call	cdr3_aa	cdr3_nt
NA	NA	TRBV6-5	TRBJ1-1	CASSYGRGVIAFF	TGTGCCAGCAGTTACGGTCGGGGGGTTATAGCTTTCTTT
NA	NA	TRBV28	TRBJ1-2	CASSQTRGYGYTF	TGTGCCAGCAGTCAGACAAGGGGGTATGGCTACACCTTC
NA	NA	TRBV4-3	TRBJ2-7	CASSQDPGPTYEQYF	TGCGCCAGCAGCCAGGATCCGGGCCCAACCTACGAGCAGTACTTC
TRBD1	NA	TRBV6-5	TRBJ1-2	CASSYIQGFYGYTF	TGTGCCAGCAGTTACATACAGGGGTTCTATGGCTACACCTTC
NA	NA	TRBV7-6	TRBJ2-7	CARWDHYEQYF	TGTGCCAGGTGGGACCACTACGAGCAGTACTTC
TRBD1	NA	TRBV7-8	TRBJ2-3	CASNSGQRRTDTQYF	TGTGCCAGCAACTCGGGACAGAGACGCACAGATACGCAGTATTTT
NA	once	TRBV9	TRBJ2-3	CASSVAFGRTDTQYF	TGTGCCAGCAGCGTAGCTTTCGGGCGCACAGATACGCAGTATTTT
NA	NA	TRBV6-5	TRBJ2-3	CASRGSQTNTDTQYF	TGTGCCAGCAGGGGGTCACAGACCAACACAGATACGCAGTATTTT
NA	NA	TRBV13	TRBJ1-1	CASETAQMNTEAFF	TGTGCCAGCGAGACAGCCCAAATGAACACTGAAGCTTTCTTT
TRBD1	NA	TRBV5-1	TRBJ1-1	CASSLSRPSGGGTEAFF	TGCGCCAGCAGCCTATCGAGACCGTCAGGGGGCGGCACTGAAGCTTTCTTT
TRBD1	NA	TRBV5-6	TRBJ2-2	CASSLYRDSQHGELFF	TGTGCCAGCAGCTTGTACCGGGACAGCCAGCACGGGGAGCTGTTTTTT
NA	NA	TRBV6-6	TRBJ1-4	CASSTQGRQLNEKLFF	TGTGCCAGCAGTACCCAAGGGCGACAGCTTAATGAAAAACTGTTTTTT
NA	NA	TRBV5-4	TRBJ2-3	CASSPRDATDTQYF	TGTGCCAGCAGCCCGCGGGACGCGACAGATACGCAGTATTTT
TRBD2	NA	TRBV29-1	TRBJ2-1	CSGREGYEQFF	TGCAGCGGGCGGGAGGGCTATGAGCAGTTCTTC
NA	few	TRBV7-2	TRBJ2-3	CASSYEGRTDTQYF	TGTGCCAGCAGCTATGAGGGACGCACAGATACGCAGTATTTT
NA	NA	TRBV11-2	TRBJ2-1	CASSSRGSWYEQFF	TGTGCCAGCAGCTCCCGTGGTAGTTGGTATGAGCAGTTCTTC
NA	few	TRBV30	TRBJ2-2	CAWSVPGELFF	TGTGCCTGGAGTGTACCCGGGGAGCTGTTTTTT
NA	NA	TRBV18	TRBJ2-7	CASSPMLSAGAYEQYF	TGTGCCAGCTCACCTATGCTATCCGCCGGCGCCTACGAGCAGTACTTC
TRBD2	NA	TRBV5-1	TRBJ2-7	CASSLALTGGSNEQYF	TGCGCCAGCAGCTTGGCCTTAACGGGAGGAAGCAACGAGCAGTACTTC
NA	NA	TRBV11-2	TRBJ2-7	CASSLVVGVSGQYF	TGTGCCAGCAGCTTAGTAGTCGGAGTTTCGGGGCAGTACTTC
NA	NA	TRBV9	TRBJ2-1	CASSVASTSRRNEQFF	TGTGCCAGCAGCGTAGCGTCTACTAGCAGGAGGAATGAGCAGTTCTTC
NA	NA	TRBV5-1	TRBJ1-1	CASSLEMRNTEAFF	TGCGCCAGCAGCTTGGAGATGAGGAACACTGAAGCTTTCTTT
TRBD2	few	TRBV7-2	TRBJ2-1	CASRKAGAEQFF	TGTGCCAGCAGAAAAGCGGGAGCTGAGCAGTTCTTC
NA	NA	TRBV9	TRBJ1-5	CASSVGSLGDQPQHF	TGTGCCAGCAGCGTAGGGAGCTTAGGTGATCAGCCCCAGCATTTT
TRBD1	NA	TRBV4-1	TRBJ1-2	CASSQLFGQGRYGYTF	TGCGCCAGCAGCCAACTTTTTGGACAGGGAAGGTATGGCTACACCTTC
NA	NA	TRBV7-2	TRBJ2-2	CASSVGSTAGELFF	TGTGCCAGCAGCGTTGGTTCCACGGCCGGGGAGCTGTTTTTT
NA	NA	TRBV19	TRBJ2-7	CASTALLGEGIYEQYF	TGTGCCAGCACCGCCCTCCTGGGGGAAGGAATTTACGAGCAGTACTTC
TRBD1	NA	TRBV19	TRBJ1-5	CASSISRGQGFLGPQHF	TGTGCCAGTAGTATCTCCAGGGGACAGGGGTTTCTCGGACCCCAGCATTTT
TRBD2	NA	TRBV2	TRBJ2-5	CASSLRVAGETQYF	TGTGCCAGCAGCCTAAGGGTAGCGGGAGAGACCCAGTACTTC
NA	NA	TRBV18	TRBJ1-1	CASSPGDTTGAFF	TGTGCCAGCTCACCGGGGGACACTACCGGAGCTTTCTTT
NA	NA	TRBV2	TRBJ1-2	CASSEQGLANYGYTF	TGTGCCAGCAGTGAACAGGGTCTAGCTAACTATGGCTACACCTTC
TRBD2	NA	TRBV11-2	TRBJ2-7	CASSIGTSGSFYEQYF	TGTGCCAGCAGCATCGGGACTAGCGGGAGCTTCTACGAGCAGTACTTC
TRBD2	once	TRBV4-1	TRBJ2-7	CASSQDLAGTSREQYF	TGCGCCAGCAGCCAAGATCTTGCCGGGACTAGTAGGGAGCAGTACTTC
TRBD2	NA	TRBV5-4	TRBJ2-7	CASSPRYFWREDYEQYF	TGTGCCAGCAGCCCCCGATACTTCTGGCGGGAGGACTACGAGCAGTACTTC
TRBD1	once	TRBV19	TRBJ1-2	CASSIMDRPHYGYTF	TGTGCCAGTAGTATAATGGACAGGCCCCACTATGGCTACACCTTC
NA	NA	TRBV29-1	TRBJ1-1	CSVDLPGQVAFF	TGCAGCGTTGACTTACCGGGCCAAGTGGCTTTCTTT
NA	NA	TRBV11-2	TRBJ2-7	CASSFRSGREQYF	TGTGCCAGCAGCTTTCGGTCCGGCCGCGAGCAGTACTTC
TRBD1	NA	TRBV6-1	TRBJ1-1	CASSEAQGVTEAFF	TGTGCCAGCAGTGAAGCGCAGGGGGTCACTGAAGCTTTCTTT
NA	NA	TRBV11-2	TRBJ2-7	CASSLEGRGVYEQYF	TGTGCCAGCAGCTTAGAGGGCAGGGGGGTGTACGAGCAGTACTTC
NA	NA	TRBV12-5	TRBJ2-3	CASGRDREGADTQYF	TGTGCTAGTGGTCGAGACAGGGAGGGTGCAGATACGCAGTATTTT
NA	NA	TRBV20-1	TRBJ2-5	CSASFGGTQYF	TGCAGTGCTAGTTTCGGGGGGACCCAGTACTTC
NA	NA	TRBV18	TRBJ2-2	CASSPQGFNTGELFF	TGTGCCAGCTCACCTCAGGGATTCAACACCGGGGAGCTGTTTTTT
TRBD1	few	TRBV4-1	TRBJ2-7	CASSPGQGASQYEQYF	TGCGCCAGCAGCCCCGGACAGGGGGCGTCGCAATACGAGCAGTACTTC
NA	few	TRBV2	TRBJ2-5	CASNQQETQYF	TGTGCCAGCAACCAACAAGAGACCCAGTACTTC
TRBD2	few	TRBV6-1	TRBJ2-7	CASSQRGTVDEQYF	TGTGCCAGCAGCCAGCGGGGGACGGTCGACGAGCAGTACTTC
TRBD1	NA	TRBV5-8	TRBJ1-2	CASSSRDRRGYTF	TGTGCCAGCAGCTCCCGGGACAGGCGTGGCTACACCTTC
TRBD2	NA	TRBV18	TRBJ2-2	CASSPPGLAGGPRTGELFF	TGTGCCAGCTCACCACCCGGACTAGCGGGAGGGCCTCGAACCGGGGAGCTGTTTTTT
TRBD1	NA	TRBV19	TRBJ1-1	CASSTPTGLTEAFF	TGTGCCAGTAGTACCCCGACAGGGTTGACTGAAGCTTTCTTT
NA	NA	TRBV4-1	TRBJ2-7	CASSRRSGSHGEQYF	TGCGCCAGCAGCCGCCGGTCTGGGTCCCACGGGGAGCAGTACTTC
NA	NA	TRBV7-2	TRBJ2-3	CASSLVGGTDTQYF	TGTGCCAGCAGCTTAGTAGGGGGGACCGATACGCAGTATTTT
NA	NA	TRBV5-1	TRBJ2-5	CASSAEYQETQYF	TGCGCCAGCAGCGCCGAGTACCAAGAGACCCAGTACTTC
TRBD1	NA	TRBV6-1	TRBJ2-7	CASSADRVFYEQYF	TGTGCCAGCAGTGCCGACAGGGTCTTCTACGAGCAGTACTTC
TRBD2	NA	TRBV5-4	TRBJ2-3	CASSLITSGTDTQYF	TGTGCCAGCAGCTTGATCACTAGCGGTACAGATACGCAGTATTTT